This T cell receptor (beta chain) was identified during a study of blood T cells in healthy people across ages. The CDR3 is 13 residues long. Germline CDR1 and CDR2: SGHRS and YFSETQ. Between the trimmed V and J ends, which lost 2 bases and 8 bases, there was a span of 13 bases. This clonotype has only a few counts. Then a second PCR, running roughly 7 to 11 cycles, was carried out with a sample-barcoded 5' primer and a J-beta primer mix. In TCRdb, the 5' RACE reads were re-called with MiXCR into one record per CDR3 protein. In the table there are about 570,000 distinct CDR3 sequences, roughly 29% of which are singletons.

This receptor was obtained from a woman between 65 and 79 years old in good health. The material sequenced was blood. The chain is built from TRBV5-1 and TRBJ1-2; no clear D. The CDR3 region has the DNA TGCGCCAGCAGCTTCACAAGTCTGGGGGGCTACACCTTC. This codes for CASSFTSLGGYTF.